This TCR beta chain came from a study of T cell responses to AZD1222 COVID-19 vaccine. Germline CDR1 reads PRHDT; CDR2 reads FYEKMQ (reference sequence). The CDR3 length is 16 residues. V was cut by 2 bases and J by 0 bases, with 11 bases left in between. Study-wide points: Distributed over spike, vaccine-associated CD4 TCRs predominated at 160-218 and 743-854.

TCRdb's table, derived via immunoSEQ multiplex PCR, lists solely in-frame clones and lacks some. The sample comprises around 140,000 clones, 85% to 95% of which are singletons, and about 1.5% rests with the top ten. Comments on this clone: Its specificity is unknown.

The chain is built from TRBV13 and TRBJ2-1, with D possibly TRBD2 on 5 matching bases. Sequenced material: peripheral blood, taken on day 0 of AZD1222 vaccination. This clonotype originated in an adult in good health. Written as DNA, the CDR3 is TGTGCCAGCAGCTTAACGGGGTTGAGCTCCTACAATGAGCAGTTCTTC. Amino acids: CASSLTGLSSYNEQFF.